This T cell receptor (beta chain) derives from a study of regulatory T cells in long-lasting Graves disease. Arm-PCR of CDR3 regions with iRepertoire HTBI primers generated TCR beta libraries. One entry per CDR3 protein, called by TCRdb with MiXCR from the multiplex PCR reads. The sample records 200,000 to 250,000 distinct CDR3 sequences, less than 20% being singletons. This CDR3 is 14 amino acids long. Germline V lookup: CDR1 SNHLY, CDR2 FYNNEI. Trimming stripped 6 bases from V and 4 bases from J, with 15 bases between. As for time point: newly diagnosed GD, antithyroid drugs for less than 3 months. Preparation of the TCR library used RNA extracted from PBMCs. Comments on this clonotype: This probably arose from a read error, given a far larger clone one base away.

These data were likewise used in another study, on T cells in Graves' hyperthyroidism and ophthalmopathy.

Sample: peripheral blood mononuclear cells (PBMCs), taken at new diagnosis, from a patient treated with antithyroid drugs. The chain recombines TRBV2 with TRBJ1-1; the D is unclear. The sequence was collected from a woman aged 30 to 39 with Graves disease. The CDR3 protein is CASSSPGWLTEAFF. As DNA, the CDR3 is TGTGCCAGCAGCTCCCCCGGGTGGCTCACTGAAGCTTTCTTT.